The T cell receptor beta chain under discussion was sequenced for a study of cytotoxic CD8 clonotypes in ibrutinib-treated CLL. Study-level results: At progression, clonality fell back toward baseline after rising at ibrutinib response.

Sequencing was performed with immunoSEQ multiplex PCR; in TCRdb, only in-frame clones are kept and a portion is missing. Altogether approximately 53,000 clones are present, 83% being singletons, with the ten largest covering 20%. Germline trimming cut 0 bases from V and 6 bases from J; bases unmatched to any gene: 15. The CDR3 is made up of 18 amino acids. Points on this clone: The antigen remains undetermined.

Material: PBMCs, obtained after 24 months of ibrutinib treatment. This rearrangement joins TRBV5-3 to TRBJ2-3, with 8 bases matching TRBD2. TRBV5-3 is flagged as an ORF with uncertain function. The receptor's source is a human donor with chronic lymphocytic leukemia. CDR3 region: CARSLDVTSGPRGDTQYF. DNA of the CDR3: TGTGCCAGAAGCTTGGACGTAACTAGCGGCCCCCGAGGTGATACGCAGTATTTT.